This entry lists 11 T cell receptor beta chains sequenced from one sample in a study of cytomegalovirus exposure and HLA in healthy donors. A multiplex PCR was run with 60 Vbeta primers and 13 Jbeta primers. Generated by immunoSEQ multiplex PCR, the TCRdb table keeps only in-frame clones and is missing some. This sample yields under 200,000 clones, of which around four fifths are seen a single time; about 1.3% belongs to the top ten. Sequencing input: PBMCs. These receptors originate from a young man in good health and CMV-seronegative.

This rearrangement joins TRBV7-2 to TRBJ2-7, with D possibly matching TRBD1 (6 bases). The V gene's germline CDR1 is SGHTA and CDR2 FQGNSA. CDR3 length equals 16 residues. The ends were cut back, 5 bases at V and 2 bases at J, with 19 bases in the middle. Here the CDR3 reads CASSLENWGRAYEQYF. As DNA, the CDR3 is TGTGCCAGCAGCCTCGAAAACTGGGGGCGGGCCTACGAGCAGTACTTC.

CDR3 sequence: CAISDGASGRYEQYF. DNA of the CDR3: TGTGCCATCAGTGACGGGGCTAGCGGGAGATACGAGCAGTACTTC. The V call is TRBV10-3, the J call TRBJ2-5; 10 nucleotides line up with TRBD2. The J call is uncertain, as TRBJ2-7 better fits the DNA end. Germline CDR1 reads ENHRY; CDR2 reads SYGVKD. The CDR3 covers 15 residues.

The chain employs TRBV4-1 and TRBJ1-1, with no clear D. With 1 base removed from V and 1 base from J, the gap between germline ends came to 7 bases. Germline lookup yields CDR1 MGHRA and CDR2 YSYEKL. The CDR3 is 14 residues long. In nucleotides, the CDR3 is TGCGCCAGCAGCCAAGGGCAGGCGAACACTGAAGCTTTCTTT. This gives the protein CASSQGQANTEAFF.

The J gene is TRBJ2-7, the V gene TRBV7-2, with 8 nucleotides matching TRBD2. V trimming: 2 bases; J trimming: 6 bases; junction bases outside the gene matches: 3. CDR1 and CDR2 (germline): SGHTA, FQGNSA. The CDR3 sequence is 13 residues long. CDR3 loop: CASSLNAGGEQYF. CDR3 in DNA: TGTGCCAGCAGCTTAAATGCGGGAGGCGAGCAGTACTTC. The full variable domain, rest sourced from reference TRBV7-2 and TRBJ2-7, is GAGVSQSPSNKVTEKGKDVELRCDPISGHTALYWYRQSLGQGLEFLIYFQGNSAPDKSGLPSDRFSAERTGGSVSTLTIQRTQQEDSAVYLCASSLNAGGEQYFGPGTRLTVT.

The chain's CDR3 is CASRGTGPGEQFF. CDR3 DNA sequence: TGTGCCAGCAGAGGGACAGGGCCGGGGGAGCAGTTCTTC. The chain couples TRBV7-2 to TRBJ2-1; 9 bases are a match to TRBD1. CDR3 length: 13 residues. Trimming took 6 bases from V and 10 from J; bases not matched to a gene: 7. The germline CDR1 and CDR2 sequences are SGHTA and FQGNSA.

There are a few counts of this clone. The rearrangement uses TRBV7-9 and TRBJ1-2; 8 bases map to TRBD1. Losses at the gene ends were 3 bases for V and 0 bases for J; bases not matched to a gene: 6. This CDR3 is 16 amino acids long. The germline CDR1 and CDR2 sequences are SEHNR and FQNEAQ (reference sequence). CDR3 in amino acids: CASSLAGQGTNYGYTF. As DNA, the CDR3 is TGTGCCAGCAGCTTGGCAGGACAGGGTACTAACTATGGCTACACCTTC. The complete variable domain, with remaining parts taken from reference TRBV7-9 and TRBJ1-2, reads DTGVSQNPRHKITKRGQNVTFRCDPISEHNRLYWYRQTLGQGPEFLTYFQNEAQLEKSRLLSDRFSAERPKGSFSTLEIQRTEQGDSAMYLCASSLAGQGTNYGYTFGSGTRLTVV.

The CDR3 protein is CASSQDWGGASGNTIYF. The CDR3 DNA follows: TGTGCCAGCAGCCAAGATTGGGGAGGGGCCTCTGGAAACACCATATATTTT. This chain connects TRBV4-2 to TRBJ1-3, with a tentative D call TRBD1 (5 bases). The CDR3 is 17 amino acids. Trimming left V 0 bases short and J 0 bases short, with 12 bases between. Germline loops: CDR1 LGHNA, CDR2 YNFKEQ.

This clone was counted once. The chain is built from TRBV30 and TRBJ1-2, with D possibly matching TRBD1 (6 bases). Germline V gives CDR1 GTSNPN, CDR2 SVGIG (reference sequence). The V end was cut by 5 bases, the J end by 1 base, with 17 bases between. The CDR3 has 15 amino acids. The CDR3 bases are TGTGCCTGGTTTCCGAGGGCAGGGGATAACTATGGCTACACCTTC. It codes for CAWFPRAGDNYGYTF.

This clone was observed a single time. The rearrangement links TRBV9 to TRBJ2-1, with 14 nucleotides matching TRBD2. Germline lookup yields CDR1 SGDLS and CDR2 YYNGEE. This CDR3 has 16 residues. Losses at the gene ends were 4 bases for V and 6 bases for J; bases not matched to a gene: 6. This CDR3 is CASSLRLAGGPNEQFF. CDR3 sequence (DNA): TGTGCCAGCAGCCTAAGACTAGCGGGGGGGCCCAATGAGCAGTTCTTC.

The chain employs TRBV7-2 and TRBJ2-7; 13 bases line up with TRBD2. Trimming cost V 5 bases and J 2 bases; bases outside gene matches: 6. The CDR3 has 16 amino acids. The V gene's germline CDR1 is SGHTA and CDR2 FQGNSA. The CDR3 is CASSRELAGGPYEQYF. CDR3 DNA: TGTGCCAGCAGCCGCGAACTAGCGGGAGGGCCCTACGAGCAGTACTTC. Full variable domain (rest looked up from reference TRBV7-2 and TRBJ2-7): GAGVSQSPSNKVTEKGKDVELRCDPISGHTALYWYRQSLGQGLEFLIYFQGNSAPDKSGLPSDRFSAERTGGSVSTLTIQRTQQEDSAVYLCASSRELAGGPYEQYFGPGTRLTVT.

CDR3 sequence reads: CATSRDIFRSAIPNEKLFF. The CDR3 DNA reads as TGTGCCACCAGCAGAGATATTTTTAGGAGCGCGATACCGAATGAAAAACTGTTTTTT. V gene TRBV15 combines with J gene TRBJ1-4; D is undetermined. Germline V CDR1 and CDR2: LNHNV, YYDKDF (reference sequence). This CDR3 is 19 amino acids long. Deletions cut 0 bases from V and 5 bases from J, with 22 bases between.